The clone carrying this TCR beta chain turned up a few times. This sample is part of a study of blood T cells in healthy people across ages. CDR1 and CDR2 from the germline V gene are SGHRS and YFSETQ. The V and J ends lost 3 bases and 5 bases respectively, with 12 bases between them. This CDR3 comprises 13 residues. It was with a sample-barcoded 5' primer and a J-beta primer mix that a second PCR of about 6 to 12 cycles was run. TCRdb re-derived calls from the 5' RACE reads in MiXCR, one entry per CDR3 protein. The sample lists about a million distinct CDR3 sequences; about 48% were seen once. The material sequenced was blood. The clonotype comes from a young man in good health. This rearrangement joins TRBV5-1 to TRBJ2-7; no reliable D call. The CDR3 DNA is TGCGCCAGCAGCTACCAGGACGAGGACGAGCAGTACTTC. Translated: CASSYQDEDEQYF.